This T cell receptor (beta chain) was identified during a study of OX40 agonist ivuxolimab in advanced cancers. For context, the study as a whole: Ivuxolimab was a fully human IgG2 agonistic monoclonal antibody targeting the costimulatory receptor OX40 (CD134). Intravenous ivuxolimab was administered to patients every 2 weeks at six dose levels: 0.01, 0.1, 0.3, 1.5, 3 and 10 mg/kg. Among the roughly 52 dose-escalation patients, around 20 had hepatocellular carcinoma, about 15 melanoma, 9 renal cell carcinoma and 9 head and neck cancer. In the dose-escalation cohort, 82.7% of patients were male, and the mean age was approximately 64 years, with a range of roughly 23 to 85. Patients were allowed to have had prior anti-PD-1, anti-PD-L1 or anti-CTLA-4 therapy, and approximately 43% of the dose-escalation patients had previously received checkpoint inhibitors. Partial responses occurred in three dose-escalation patients, of whom one had hepatocellular carcinoma and two had cutaneous melanoma. Peripheral TCRbeta sequencing was intended to test whether TCR sequence diversity was altered and clonal T-cell expansion was caused by ivuxolimab. The paper describes the monotherapy dose-escalation part (N = 52 patients) of the phase I trial of ivuxolimab.

Genomic DNA was extracted from sorted cells for sequencing of the TCRbeta CDR3 region. The immunoSEQ Assay was used to sequence the TCRbeta CDR3 regions. The clones in this table, taken by TCRdb from immuneACCESS, are in-frame only. Not every clone is retained; where verified, under half of the shortfall comes from an unresolved V gene, and the cause of the rest is unknown. For this sample there are about 94,000 clones; roughly 84% appear just once. About 0.29% of the sample belongs to the ten largest clones. This clone turned up a few times. Its recognized antigen is unknown. The sample holds no much larger clone one base away, and base qualities are not on file. The investigation overall reported the following: The antigen specificity of the peripheral T cells that underwent clonal expansion was not determined. Low levels of normalized T-cell clonal expansion were also shown by some nonresponding patients. At doses of 0.1 to 3.0 mg/kg, clonal expansion of both CD4+ and CD8+ T cells in blood was seen between baseline and week 6. Partial responders in the 0.1-3.0 mg/kg groups had among the lowest normalized peripheral clonal expansion, especially among CD8+ T cells. On average, CD8+ T cells showed more expanded clones than CD4+ T cells after ivuxolimab.

Spanning cysteine to phenylalanine, the CDR3 consists of 14 amino acids. Only the CDR3 DNA is retained, 42 bases long and in frame from the first base. V sheds 6 bases and J sheds 8 bases, leaving 16 bases between their ends. CDR1 and CDR2 are drawn from the germline V gene: MNHEY, SVGAGI. The trial excluded patients who had a history of autoimmune disease or were on systemic immunosuppression. Peripheral blood for TCR sequencing was drawn from every dose cohort at baseline, at cycle 4 day 1 and at cycle 7 day 1. The samples were taken from a phase I, first-in-human, multicenter, open-label dose-escalation trial of ivuxolimab. The trial enrolled adults with locally advanced or metastatic head and neck squamous cell, hepatocellular, melanoma or renal cell carcinoma. CD4+ and CD8+ T cells were sorted separately from peripheral blood before TCR sequencing.

The starting material was CD4+ or CD8+ T cells sorted from blood, obtained in a trial of the OX40 agonist ivuxolimab. The origin of this receptor is an adult with an advanced solid tumor such as melanoma, head and neck, liver or kidney cancer. The rearrangement joined TRBV6-5 to TRBJ1-4; 5 matching bases give a weak D call of TRBD1. The DNA reads TGTGCCAGCAGGGTGGGGCAGGTCAACGAAAAACTGTTTTTT. Its protein reads: CASRVGQVNEKLFF.